The present TCR beta chain was sequenced within a study of T-cell memory formation after mild COVID-19. Trimming cost V 3 bases and J 0 bases; bases outside gene matches: 6. Germline CDR1 SGHRS, CDR2 YFSETQ. The CDR3 runs 18 residues. A single record per CDR3 protein comes from TCRdb applying MiXCR to the 5' RACE reads. The profile shows under 550,000 distinct CDR3 sequences, 15% to 20% of them singletons. Sequencing was done on a sample of PBMCs or a T cell subset sorted from them (not recorded which). This chain uses TRBV5-1 with TRBJ2-3; TRBD2 matches at 14 bases. This TCR came from an adult woman who had mild COVID-19 (a few samples of this study predate the infection). Cell type and time point are not known. The CDR3: CASSYGLAGGSSTDTQYF. Written as DNA, the CDR3 is TGCGCCAGCAGCTATGGACTAGCGGGGGGAAGTAGCACAGATACGCAGTATTTT. The complete variable domain, with remaining parts taken from reference TRBV5-1 and TRBJ2-3, reads KAGVTQTPRYLIKTRGQQVTLSCSPISGHRSVSWYQQTPGQGLQFLFEYFSETQRNKGNFPGRFSGRQFSNSRSEMNVSTLELGDSALYLCASSYGLAGGSSTDTQYFGPGTRLTVL.